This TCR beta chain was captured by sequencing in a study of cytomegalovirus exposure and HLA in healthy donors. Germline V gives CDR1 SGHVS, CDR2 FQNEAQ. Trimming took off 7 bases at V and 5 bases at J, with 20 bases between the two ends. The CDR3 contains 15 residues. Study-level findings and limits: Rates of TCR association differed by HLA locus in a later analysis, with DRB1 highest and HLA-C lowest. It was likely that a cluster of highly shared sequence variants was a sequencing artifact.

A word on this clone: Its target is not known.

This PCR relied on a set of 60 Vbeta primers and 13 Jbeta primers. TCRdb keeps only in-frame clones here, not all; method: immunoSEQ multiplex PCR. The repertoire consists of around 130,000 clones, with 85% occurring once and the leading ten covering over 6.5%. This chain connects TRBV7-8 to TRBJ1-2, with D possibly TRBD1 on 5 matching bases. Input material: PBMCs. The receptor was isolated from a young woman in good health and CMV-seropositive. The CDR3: CASTQSGAQGYGYTF. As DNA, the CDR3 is TGTGCCAGCACCCAGAGCGGGGCGCAAGGTTATGGCTACACCTTC.